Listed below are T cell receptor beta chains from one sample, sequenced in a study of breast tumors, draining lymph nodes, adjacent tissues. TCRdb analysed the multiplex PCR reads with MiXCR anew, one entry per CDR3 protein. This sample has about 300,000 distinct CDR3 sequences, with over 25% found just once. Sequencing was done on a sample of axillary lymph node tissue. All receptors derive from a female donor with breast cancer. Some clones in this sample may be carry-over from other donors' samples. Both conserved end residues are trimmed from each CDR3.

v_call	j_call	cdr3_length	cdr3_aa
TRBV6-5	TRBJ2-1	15	ASSHVTSGSSYNEQL
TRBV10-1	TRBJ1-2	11	ASSVQGDYGYT
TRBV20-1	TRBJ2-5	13	SASIPTGGFETQY
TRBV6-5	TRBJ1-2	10	ASSGGGYGYT
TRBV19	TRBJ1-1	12	ATRRGGMNTEAF
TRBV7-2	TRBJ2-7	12	ASSLATGLYEQY
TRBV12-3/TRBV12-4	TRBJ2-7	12	ASSFERGVYEQY
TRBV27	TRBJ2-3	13	ASSFWRTSTDTQY
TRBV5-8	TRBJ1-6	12	ASSLAVVNSPLH
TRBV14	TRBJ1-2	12	ASSQEMAGYGYT
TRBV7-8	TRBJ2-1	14	ASSLVRWEGPNEQF
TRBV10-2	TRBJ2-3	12	ASSEVRLGDTQY
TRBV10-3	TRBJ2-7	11	ATIKGDTYEQY
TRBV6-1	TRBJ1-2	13	ASTPEGGKNYGYT
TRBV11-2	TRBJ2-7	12	ASSQTPMSYEQY
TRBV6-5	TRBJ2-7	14	ASSYVVAGTSYEQY
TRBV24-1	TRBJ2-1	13	ATSDLRESYNEQF
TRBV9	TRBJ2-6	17	ASSVDGIAGTSGANVLT
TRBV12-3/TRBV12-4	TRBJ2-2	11	ASRNSTTGELF
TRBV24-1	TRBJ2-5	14	ATSDPGGDTPKTQY
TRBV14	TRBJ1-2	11	ASSPTGIYGYT
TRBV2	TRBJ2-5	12	ASSGGLAQETQY
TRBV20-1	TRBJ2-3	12	SAYQRGVGDTQY
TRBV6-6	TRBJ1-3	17	ASSHSTGQGVSSGNTIY
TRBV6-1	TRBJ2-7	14	ASSEFAGQGAGEQY
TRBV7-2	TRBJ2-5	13	ASSPQGDMRETQY
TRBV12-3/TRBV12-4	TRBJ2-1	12	AIGRGRSRDEQF
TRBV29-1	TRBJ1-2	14	SVEDHGAAGLYDYT
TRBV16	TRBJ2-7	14	ASSQSGRGLVYEQY
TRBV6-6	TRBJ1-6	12	ASTDQGWNSPLH
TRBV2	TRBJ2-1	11	ATHRDRLDEQF
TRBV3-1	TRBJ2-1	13	ASSQDLRDMQTGV
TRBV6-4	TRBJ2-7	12	ASSEGGRASEQY
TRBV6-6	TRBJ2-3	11	ASKGWRTDTQY
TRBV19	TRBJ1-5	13	ASSARQGVNQPQH
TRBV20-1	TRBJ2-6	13	SAGQADSGANVLT
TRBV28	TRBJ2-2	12	ASTDRGSGGELF
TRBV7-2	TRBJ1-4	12	ASSPGRTGEKLF
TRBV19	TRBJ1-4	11	ASSGPEGGFQF
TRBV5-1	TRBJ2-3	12	ASREVQGLDEQY
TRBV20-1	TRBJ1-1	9	SANRGTEAF
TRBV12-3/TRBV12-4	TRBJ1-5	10	ASTQGGQPQH
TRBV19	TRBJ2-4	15	ASRASAGDWGKNIQY
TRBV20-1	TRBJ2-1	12	SAPLTGRYNEQF
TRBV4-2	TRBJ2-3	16	ASSQDRTSEPVVDTQY
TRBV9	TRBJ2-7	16	ASSTPGTTSGRADEQY
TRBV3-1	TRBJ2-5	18	ASSPPGESDSSGSWETQY
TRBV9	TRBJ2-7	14	ASSPKFRDRVYEQY
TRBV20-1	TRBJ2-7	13	SARRAGQGLGEQY
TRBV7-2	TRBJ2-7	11	ASSRGTAREQY
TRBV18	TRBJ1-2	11	ASSPGTEYGYT
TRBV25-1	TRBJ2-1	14	ASSASGDYSSNEQF
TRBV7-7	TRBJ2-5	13	ASSKDLAGKETQY
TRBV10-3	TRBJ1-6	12	ATAGQAQHSPLH
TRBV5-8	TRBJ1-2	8	ASSGYGYT
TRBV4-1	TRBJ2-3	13	ASSQDGASWDTQY
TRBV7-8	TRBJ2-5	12	ASSLDQGGGTQY
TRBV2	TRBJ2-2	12	AGRGTGNTGELF